A selection of T cell receptor beta chains follows, all from one sample in a study of blood T cell repertoires in COVID-19. The protocol was immunoSEQ multiplex PCR, while the TCRdb copy is restricted to in-frame clones and leaves out a portion. Of around 390,000 clones in the sample, more than 75% were seen once. Sequences were obtained from PBMCs or T cells enriched from blood (not recorded which). The receptors stem from a woman between 50 and 59 years old who had recovered from COVID-19. CDR3s include the opening cysteine and the closing phenylalanine or tryptophan. A D gene is named only where the DNA matches it firmly. Some rows mark clone size as missing; the rest say once, few, many or name a class of expanded clone.

v_gene	abundance	j_gene	d_gene	CDR3aa	CDR3nt
TRBV19	NA	TRBJ1-2	NA	CASSYDRYKSYTF	TGTGCCAGTAGTTACGACAGGTATAAGAGCTACACCTTC
TRBV15	NA	TRBJ1-4	NA	CATSGGTDEKLFF	TGTGCCACCAGCGGGGGGACCGATGAAAAACTGTTTTTT
TRBV9	NA	TRBJ1-2	NA	CASSVGSGNYGYTF	TGTGCCAGCAGCGTAGGGTCAGGGAACTATGGCTACACCTTC
TRBV7-6	NA	TRBJ2-1	TRBD2	CASSRTSGGFDEQFF	TGTGCCAGCAGCCGGACTAGCGGGGGGTTCGATGAGCAGTTCTTC
TRBV5-1	few	TRBJ1-4	NA	CASSFQALNEKLFF	TGCGCCAGCAGCTTCCAGGCGTTGAATGAAAAACTGTTTTTT
TRBV7-6	NA	TRBJ2-3	TRBD1	CASSFTGASTDTQYF	TGTGCCAGCAGCTTCACAGGGGCAAGCACAGATACGCAGTATTTT
TRBV5-1	NA	TRBJ2-7	TRBD2	CASSLGTSSEQYF	TGCGCCAGCAGCTTGGGGACTAGCTCCGAGCAGTACTTC
TRBV5-1	NA	TRBJ2-7	NA	CASSPLVGQSYEQYF	TGCGCCAGCAGCCCTCTGGTGGGGCAATCCTACGAGCAGTACTTC
TRBV7-2	NA	TRBJ1-5	NA	CASSLDGGRPQHF	TGTGCCAGCAGCTTAGACGGGGGTCGGCCCCAGCATTTT
TRBV7-8	NA	TRBJ2-7	NA	CASSRGWANEQYF	TGTGCCAGCAGCAGAGGGTGGGCGAACGAGCAGTACTTC
TRBV10-3	NA	TRBJ1-2	NA	CAISAGDYGYTF	TGTGCCATCAGTGCAGGGGACTATGGCTACACCTTC
TRBV9	NA	TRBJ1-2	NA	CASSVDEGGYTF	TGTGCCAGCAGCGTAGACGAGGGAGGCTACACCTTC
TRBV9	NA	TRBJ1-2	NA	CASSLIPESGGYTF	TGTGCCAGCAGCCTTATCCCCGAAAGCGGGGGCTACACCTTC
TRBV16	NA	TRBJ1-5	TRBD1	CASSSTTGGNQPQHF	TGTGCCAGCAGCTCAACAACAGGGGGCAATCAGCCCCAGCATTTT
TRBV30	NA	TRBJ1-1	NA	CAWSVQIGTEKTQAFF	TGTGCCTGGAGTGTACAGATCGGGACTGAGAAGACCCAAGCTTTCTTT
TRBV10-3	NA	TRBJ2-7	TRBD2	CAISVSGEYEQYF	TGTGCCATCAGTGTTAGCGGGGAGTACGAGCAGTACTTC
TRBV5-1	NA	TRBJ1-2	TRBD1	CASSFNSDRGPYGYTF	TGCGCCAGCAGCTTTAACTCAGACAGGGGGCCCTATGGCTACACCTTC
TRBV5-1	NA	TRBJ2-7	TRBD2	CASSPSGTTVYEQYF	TGCGCCAGCAGCCCTAGTGGGACTACGGTGTACGAGCAGTACTTC
TRBV6-2/TRBV6-3	few	TRBJ1-2	TRBD1	CASSTRTGISYGYTF	TGTGCCAGCAGTACCCGGACAGGAATAAGCTATGGCTACACCTTC
TRBV6-6	NA	TRBJ1-4	TRBD1	CASTRTGTGREKLFF	TGTGCCAGCACTAGGACCGGGACAGGCCGGGAAAAACTGTTTTTT
TRBV3-1/TRBV3-2	NA	TRBJ1-1	NA	CASSADQGTSEAFF	TGTGCCAGCAGCGCCGACCAGGGGACAAGTGAAGCTTTCTTT
TRBV12-3/TRBV12-4	NA	TRBJ1-4	NA	CASSLGTQEKLFF	TGTGCCAGCAGCCTCGGGACTCAAGAAAAACTGTTTTTT
TRBV6-5	NA	TRBJ1-2	NA	CASSLGGTYGYTF	TGTGCCAGCAGTTTAGGAGGTACCTATGGCTACACCTTC
TRBV6-5	NA	TRBJ2-1	TRBD2	CASSYSGLAERSEQFF	TGTGCCAGCAGTTACTCCGGACTAGCGGAGCGGAGTGAGCAGTTCTTC
TRBV15	NA	TRBJ1-2	NA	CATSRDLQGNPYGYTF	TGTGCCACCAGCAGAGACTTACAGGGCAACCCTTATGGCTACACCTTC
TRBV4-1	NA	TRBJ2-2	NA	CASSQEVGELFF	TGCGCCAGCAGCCAGGAGGTAGGGGAGCTGTTTTTT
TRBV30	NA	TRBJ1-2	NA	CAWSVTGYGYTF	TGTGCCTGGAGTGTAACGGGCTATGGCTACACCTTC
TRBV5-1	NA	TRBJ1-5	NA	CASSLGQPNQPQHF	TGCGCCAGCAGCTTGGGACAGCCTAATCAGCCCCAGCATTTT
TRBV18	NA	TRBJ1-4	NA	CASSPAAEEKLFF	TGTGCCAGCTCACCGGCGGCGGAGGAAAAACTGTTTTTT
TRBV7-9	NA	TRBJ2-5	TRBD2	CASSFGSGGAGETQYF	TGTGCCAGCAGCTTTGGTAGCGGGGGGGCAGGAGAGACCCAGTACTTC
TRBV3-1/TRBV3-2	few	TRBJ2-6	NA	CASSQAGSGANVLTF	TGTGCCAGCAGCCAAGCAGGTTCTGGGGCCAACGTCCTGACTTTC
TRBV7-9	NA	TRBJ2-7	NA	CASSPIAAPYEQYF	TGTGCCAGCAGCCCGATTGCGGCTCCCTACGAGCAGTACTTC
TRBV7-6	once	TRBJ2-2	TRBD2	CASSSRLAGDETGELFF	TGTGCCAGCAGCTCCCGACTAGCGGGGGATGAAACCGGGGAGCTGTTTTTT
TRBV27	NA	TRBJ1-1	NA	CASGYTEAFF	TGTGCCAGCGGCTACACTGAAGCTTTCTTT
TRBV9	NA	TRBJ1-1	NA	CASSSTDMNTEAFF	TGTGCCAGCAGCTCGACGGACATGAACACTGAAGCTTTCTTT
TRBV6-1	NA	TRBJ2-7	TRBD1	CASSERGTVYEQYF	TGTGCCAGCAGTGAAAGAGGGACAGTCTACGAGCAGTACTTC
TRBV5-1	NA	TRBJ2-2	TRBD2	CASSLLAGADTGELFF	TGCGCCAGCAGCCTCCTAGCGGGGGCAGACACCGGGGAGCTGTTTTTT
TRBV3-1/TRBV3-2	NA	TRBJ1-4	NA	CASSPGQTNYEKLFF	TGTGCCAGCAGCCCCGGACAGACAAACTATGAAAAACTGTTTTTT
TRBV29-1	NA	TRBJ2-1	TRBD1	CIATGTGKSNEQFF	TGCATCGCGACCGGGACAGGGAAAAGCAATGAGCAGTTCTTC
TRBV5-1	NA	TRBJ1-1	NA	CASSQDTIGGEAFF	TGCGCCAGCAGCCAAGACACAATCGGAGGTGAAGCTTTCTTT
TRBV9	NA	TRBJ2-7	TRBD2	CASSVQAGGSSYEQYF	TGTGCCAGCAGCGTTCAAGCGGGGGGGAGCTCCTACGAGCAGTACTTC
TRBV7-2	NA	TRBJ2-1	NA	CASSFFGTLNEQFF	TGTGCCAGCAGCTTCTTTGGGACTCTTAATGAGCAGTTCTTC
TRBV7-9	few	TRBJ1-1	NA	CASSPPPRQYDTEAFF	TGTGCCAGCAGCCCACCCCCACGACAGTACGACACTGAAGCTTTCTTT
TRBV2	NA	TRBJ2-6	NA	CASKIGDSGANVLTF	TGTGCCAGCAAAATCGGGGACTCTGGGGCCAACGTCCTGACTTTC
TRBV7-6	NA	TRBJ2-1	TRBD1	CASSLAFWGTGGHNEQFF	TGTGCCAGCAGCTTAGCGTTCTGGGGGACAGGGGGCCACAATGAGCAGTTCTTC
TRBV7-8	NA	TRBJ1-1	NA	CASSPLGAVAFF	TGTGCCAGCAGCCCCTTGGGTGCGGTAGCTTTCTTT
TRBV12-3/TRBV12-4	NA	TRBJ1-2	NA	CASSSAGEGYTF	TGTGCCAGCAGTTCCGCGGGGGAAGGCTACACCTTC
TRBV29-1	NA	TRBJ1-2	TRBD1	CSVEADATGARGYTF	TGCAGCGTTGAAGCCGATGCGACAGGGGCTCGGGGCTACACCTTC
TRBV6-4	NA	TRBJ1-1	TRBD1	CASSDQGGGGTEAFF	TGTGCCAGCAGTGACCAAGGGGGCGGAGGTACTGAAGCTTTCTTT
TRBV28	NA	TRBJ1-6	TRBD1	CASSRGGTGHNSPLHF	TGTGCCAGCTCCCGGGGAGGGACAGGCCATAATTCACCCCTCCACTTT
TRBV5-1	NA	TRBJ2-1	TRBD2	CASSLAMGSGGHNEQFF	TGCGCCAGCAGCTTGGCCATGGGTAGCGGGGGACACAATGAGCAGTTCTTC
TRBV30	NA	TRBJ1-2	NA	CAWSVNFSYGYTF	TGTGCCTGGAGTGTGAATTTTAGCTATGGCTACACCTTC